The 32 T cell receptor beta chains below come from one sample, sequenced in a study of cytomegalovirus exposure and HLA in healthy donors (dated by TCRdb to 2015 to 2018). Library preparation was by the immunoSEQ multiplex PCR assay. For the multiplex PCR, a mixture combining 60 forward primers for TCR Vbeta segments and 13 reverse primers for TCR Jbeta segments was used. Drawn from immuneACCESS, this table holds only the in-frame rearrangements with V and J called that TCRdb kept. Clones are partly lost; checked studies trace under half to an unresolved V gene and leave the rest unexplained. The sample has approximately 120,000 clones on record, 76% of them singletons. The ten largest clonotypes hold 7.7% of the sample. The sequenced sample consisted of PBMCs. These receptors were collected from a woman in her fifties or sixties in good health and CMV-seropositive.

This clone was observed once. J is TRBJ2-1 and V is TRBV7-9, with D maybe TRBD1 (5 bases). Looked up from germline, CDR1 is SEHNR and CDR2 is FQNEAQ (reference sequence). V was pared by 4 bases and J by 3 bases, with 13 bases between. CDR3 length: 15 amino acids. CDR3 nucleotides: TGTGCCAGCAGCTCGAGACAGAGAGACTACAATGAGCAGTTCTTC. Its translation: CASSSRQRDYNEQFF.

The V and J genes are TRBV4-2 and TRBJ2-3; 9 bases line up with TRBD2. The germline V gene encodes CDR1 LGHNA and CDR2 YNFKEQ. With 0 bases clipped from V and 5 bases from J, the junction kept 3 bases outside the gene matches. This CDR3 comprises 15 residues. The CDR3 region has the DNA TGTGCCAGCAGCCAAGAGGTAGCGGGGGTAGATACGCAGTATTTT. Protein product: CASSQEVAGVDTQYF.

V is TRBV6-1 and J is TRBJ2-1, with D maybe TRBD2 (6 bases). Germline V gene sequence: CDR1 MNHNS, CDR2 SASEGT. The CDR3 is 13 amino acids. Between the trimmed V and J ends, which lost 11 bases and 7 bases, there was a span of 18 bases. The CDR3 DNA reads TGTGCCGGGCAGGATCCGAGCGGGAATGAGCAGTTCTTC. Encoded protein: CAGQDPSGNEQFF.

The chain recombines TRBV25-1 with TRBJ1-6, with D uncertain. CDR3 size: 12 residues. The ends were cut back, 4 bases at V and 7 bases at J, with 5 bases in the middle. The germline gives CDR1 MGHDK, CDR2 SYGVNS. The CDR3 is CASSAGNSPLHF. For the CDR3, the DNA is TGTGCCAGCAGTGCCGGGAATTCACCCCTCCACTTT.

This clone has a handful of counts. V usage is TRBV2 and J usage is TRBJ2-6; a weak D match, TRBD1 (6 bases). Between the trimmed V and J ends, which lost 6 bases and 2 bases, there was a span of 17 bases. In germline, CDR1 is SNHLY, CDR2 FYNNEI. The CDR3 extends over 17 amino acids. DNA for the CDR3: TGTGCCAGCAGACGGGGCGGACAGCGGACTGGGGCCAACGTCCTGACTTTC. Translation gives CASRRGGQRTGANVLTF.

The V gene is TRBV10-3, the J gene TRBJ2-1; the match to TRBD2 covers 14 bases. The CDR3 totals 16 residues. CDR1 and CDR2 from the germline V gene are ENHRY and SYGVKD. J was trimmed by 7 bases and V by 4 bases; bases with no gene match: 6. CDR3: CAISAPGLAGANEQFF. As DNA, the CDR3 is TGTGCCATCAGTGCCCCGGGACTAGCGGGAGCTAATGAGCAGTTCTTC.

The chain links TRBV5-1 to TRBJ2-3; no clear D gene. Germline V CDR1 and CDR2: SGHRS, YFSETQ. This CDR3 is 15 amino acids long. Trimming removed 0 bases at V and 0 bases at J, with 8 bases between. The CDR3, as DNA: TGCGCCAGCAGCTTGGCCCCTTCTAGCACAGATACGCAGTATTTT. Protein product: CASSLAPSSTDTQYF.

CDR3 coding DNA: TGTGCCAGCAGTGAAGCGCGACAGGGGACGAATCAGTACTTC. Translating it yields CASSEARQGTNQYF. The chain recombines TRBV6-1 with TRBJ2-4, with TRBD1 matching over 8 bases. CDR1 is MNHNS, CDR2 SASEGT, per germline. Germline trimming cut 0 bases from V and 12 bases from J; bases unmatched to any gene: 7. CDR3 length: 14 residues.

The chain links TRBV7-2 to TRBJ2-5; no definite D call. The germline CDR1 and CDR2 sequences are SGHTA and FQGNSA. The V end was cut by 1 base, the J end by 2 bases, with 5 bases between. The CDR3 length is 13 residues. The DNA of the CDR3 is TGTGCCAGCAGCTTAGTCAGACAAGAGACCCAGTACTTC. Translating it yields CASSLVRQETQYF.

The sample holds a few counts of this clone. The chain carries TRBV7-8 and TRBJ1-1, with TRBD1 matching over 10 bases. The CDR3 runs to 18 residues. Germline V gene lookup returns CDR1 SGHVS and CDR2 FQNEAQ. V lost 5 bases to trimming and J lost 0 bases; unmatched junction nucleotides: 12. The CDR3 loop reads CASSPDPGTGDMNTEAFF. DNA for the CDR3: TGTGCCAGCAGCCCAGACCCCGGGACAGGGGACATGAACACTGAAGCTTTCTTT. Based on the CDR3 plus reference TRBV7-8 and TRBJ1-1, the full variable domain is GAGVSQSPRYKVAKRGQDVALRCDPISGHVSLFWYQQALGQGPEFLTYFQNEAQLDKSGLPSDRFFAERPEGSVSTLKIQRTQQEDSAVYLCASSPDPGTGDMNTEAFFGQGTRLTVV.

CDR3 amino acids: CSVVGGVGSGANVLTF. The CDR3 nucleotides are TGCAGCGTTGTCGGGGGGGTTGGATCTGGGGCCAACGTCCTGACTTTC. V gene TRBV29-1 combines with J gene TRBJ2-6; TRBD2 matches 8 bases. Trimming cost V 4 bases and J 1 base; bases outside gene matches: 6. The CDR3 loop spans 16 amino acids. CDR1 SQVTM and CDR2 ANQGSEA come from the germline V gene.

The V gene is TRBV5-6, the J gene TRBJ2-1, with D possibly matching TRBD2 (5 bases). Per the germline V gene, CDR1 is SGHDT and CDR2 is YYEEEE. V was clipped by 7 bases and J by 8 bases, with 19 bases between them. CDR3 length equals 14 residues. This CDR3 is CASHDGLATDEQFF. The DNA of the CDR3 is TGTGCCAGCCACGACGGGCTAGCTACCGATGAGCAGTTCTTC.

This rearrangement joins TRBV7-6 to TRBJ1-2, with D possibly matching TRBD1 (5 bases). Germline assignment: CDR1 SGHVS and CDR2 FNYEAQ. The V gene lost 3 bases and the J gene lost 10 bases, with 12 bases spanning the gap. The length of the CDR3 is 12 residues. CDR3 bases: TGTGCCAGCAGCTTCGACAGTGCCGACTACACCTTC. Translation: CASSFDSADYTF.

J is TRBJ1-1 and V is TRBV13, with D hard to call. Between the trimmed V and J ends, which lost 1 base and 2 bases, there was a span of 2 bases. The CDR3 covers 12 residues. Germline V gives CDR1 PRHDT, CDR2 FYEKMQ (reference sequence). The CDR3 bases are TGTGCCAGCAGCTTAGCAAACACTGAAGCTTTCTTT. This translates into CASSLANTEAFF. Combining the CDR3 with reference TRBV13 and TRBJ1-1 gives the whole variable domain AAGVIQSPRHLIKEKRETATLKCYPIPRHDTVYWYQQGPGQDPQFLISFYEKMQSDKGSIPDRFSAQQFSDYHSELNMSSLELGDSALYFCASSLANTEAFFGQGTRLTVV.

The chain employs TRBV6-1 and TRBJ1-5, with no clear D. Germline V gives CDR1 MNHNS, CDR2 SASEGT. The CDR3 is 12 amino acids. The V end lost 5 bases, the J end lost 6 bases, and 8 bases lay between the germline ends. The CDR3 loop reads CASSIEGQPQHF. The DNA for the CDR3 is TGTGCCAGCAGTATAGAGGGTCAGCCCCAGCATTTT.

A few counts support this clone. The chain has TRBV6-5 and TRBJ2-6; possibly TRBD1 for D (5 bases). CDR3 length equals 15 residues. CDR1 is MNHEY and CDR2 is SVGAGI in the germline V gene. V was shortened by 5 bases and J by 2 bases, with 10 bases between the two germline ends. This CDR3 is CASSQSGPGANVLTF. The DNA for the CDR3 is TGTGCCAGCAGTCAATCAGGGCCTGGGGCCAACGTCCTGACTTTC.

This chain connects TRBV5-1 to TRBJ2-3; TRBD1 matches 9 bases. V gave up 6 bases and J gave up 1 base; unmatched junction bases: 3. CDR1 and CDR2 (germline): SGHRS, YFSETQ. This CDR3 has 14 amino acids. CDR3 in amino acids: CASTRTGGTDTQYF. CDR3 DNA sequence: TGCGCCAGCACTCGGACAGGGGGCACAGATACGCAGTATTTT.

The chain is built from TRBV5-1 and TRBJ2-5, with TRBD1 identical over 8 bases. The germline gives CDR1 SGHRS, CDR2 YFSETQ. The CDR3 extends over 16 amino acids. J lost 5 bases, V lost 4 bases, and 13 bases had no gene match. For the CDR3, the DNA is TGCGCCAGCAGCCCCGGGGTCGACAGGGGCTGGGAGACCCAGTACTTC. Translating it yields CASSPGVDRGWETQYF.

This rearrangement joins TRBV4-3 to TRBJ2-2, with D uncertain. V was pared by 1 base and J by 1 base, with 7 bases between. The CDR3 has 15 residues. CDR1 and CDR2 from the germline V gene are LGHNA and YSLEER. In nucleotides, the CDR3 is TGCGCCAGCAGCCAAGGATCAGGGAACACCGGGGAGCTGTTTTTT. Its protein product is CASSQGSGNTGELFF.

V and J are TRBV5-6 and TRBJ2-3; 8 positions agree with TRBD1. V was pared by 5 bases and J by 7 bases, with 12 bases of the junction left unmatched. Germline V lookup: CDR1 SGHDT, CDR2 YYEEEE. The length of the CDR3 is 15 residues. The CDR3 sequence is CASSSGQGHRNTQYF. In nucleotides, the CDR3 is TGTGCCAGCAGTTCCGGACAGGGCCACCGAAATACGCAGTATTTT.

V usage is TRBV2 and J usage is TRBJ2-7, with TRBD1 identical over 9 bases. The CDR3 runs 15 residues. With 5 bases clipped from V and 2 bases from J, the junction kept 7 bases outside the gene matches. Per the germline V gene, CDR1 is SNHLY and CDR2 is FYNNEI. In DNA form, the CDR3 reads TGTGCCAGCAGTAACCGGGACAGGGAACCCTACGAGCAGTACTTC. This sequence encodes CASSNRDREPYEQYF.

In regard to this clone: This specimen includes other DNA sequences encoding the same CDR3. The DNA of the CDR3 is TGTGCCAGCAGTCACCGAGTATCCTACGAGCAGTACTTC. It is translated as CASSHRVSYEQYF. The rearrangement joins TRBV27 to TRBJ2-7; D remains unclear. This CDR3 is built from 13 residues. The germline gives CDR1 MNHEY, CDR2 SMNVEV (reference sequence). V lost 5 bases and J lost 1, with 9 bases in between.

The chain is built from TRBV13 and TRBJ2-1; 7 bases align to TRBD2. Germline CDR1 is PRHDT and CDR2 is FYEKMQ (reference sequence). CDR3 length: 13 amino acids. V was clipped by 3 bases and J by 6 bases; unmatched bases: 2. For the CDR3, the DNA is TGTGCCAGCAGCTTGGGACTATCCAATGAGCAGTTCTTC. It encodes CASSLGLSNEQFF.

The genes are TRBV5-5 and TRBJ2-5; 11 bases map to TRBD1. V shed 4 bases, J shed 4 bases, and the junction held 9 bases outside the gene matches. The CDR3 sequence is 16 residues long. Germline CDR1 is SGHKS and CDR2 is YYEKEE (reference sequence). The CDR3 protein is CASSPTGTGGRETQYF. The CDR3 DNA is TGTGCCAGCAGCCCTACCGGGACAGGGGGGAGAGAGACCCAGTACTTC. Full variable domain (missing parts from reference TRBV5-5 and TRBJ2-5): DAGVTQSPTHLIKTRGQQVTLRCSPISGHKSVSWYQQVLGQGPQFIFQYYEKEERGRGNFPDRFSARQFPNYSSELNVNALLLGDSALYLCASSPTGTGGRETQYFGPGTRLLVL.

The CDR3 bases are TGTGCCAGCAGTTTTCAAACGAGAGACGAGCAGTACTTC. This codes for CASSFQTRDEQYF. The chain uses TRBV7-2 and TRBJ2-7; D remains unclear. The CDR3 consists of 13 residues. The ends were cut back, 6 bases at V and 5 bases at J, with 14 bases in the middle. CDR1 and CDR2 (germline): SGHTA, FQGNSA.

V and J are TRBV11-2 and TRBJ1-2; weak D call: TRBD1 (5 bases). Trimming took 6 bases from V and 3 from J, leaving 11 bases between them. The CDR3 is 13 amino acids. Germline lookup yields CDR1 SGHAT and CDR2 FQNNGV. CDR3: CASRLTDYYGYTF. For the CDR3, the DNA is TGTGCCAGCAGGCTGACAGACTACTATGGCTACACCTTC.

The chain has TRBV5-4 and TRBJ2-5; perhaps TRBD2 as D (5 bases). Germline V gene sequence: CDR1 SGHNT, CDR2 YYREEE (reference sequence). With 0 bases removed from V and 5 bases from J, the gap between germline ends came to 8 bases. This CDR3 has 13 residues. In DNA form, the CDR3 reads TGTGCCAGCAGCTTGGGAGGGCGGGAGACCCAGTACTTC. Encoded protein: CASSLGGRETQYF.

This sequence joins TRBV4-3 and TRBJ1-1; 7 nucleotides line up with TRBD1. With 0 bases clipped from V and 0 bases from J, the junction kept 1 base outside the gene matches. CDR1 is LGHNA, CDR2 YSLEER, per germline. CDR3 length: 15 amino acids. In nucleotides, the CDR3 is TGCGCCAGCAGCCAAGAGGGACAGCTGAACACTGAAGCTTTCTTT. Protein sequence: CASSQEGQLNTEAFF.

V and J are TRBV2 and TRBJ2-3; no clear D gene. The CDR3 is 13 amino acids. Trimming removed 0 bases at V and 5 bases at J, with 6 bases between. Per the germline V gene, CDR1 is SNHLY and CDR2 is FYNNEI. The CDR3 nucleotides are TGTGCCAGCAGTGAAGCCCTAATAGATACGCAGTATTTT. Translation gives CASSEALIDTQYF.

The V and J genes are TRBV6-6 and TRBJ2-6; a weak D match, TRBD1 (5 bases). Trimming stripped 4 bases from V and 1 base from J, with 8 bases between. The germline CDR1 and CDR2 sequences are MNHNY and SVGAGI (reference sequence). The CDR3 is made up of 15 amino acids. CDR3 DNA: TGTGCCAGCAGTTTAACAGGTTCTGGGGCCAACGTCCTGACTTTC. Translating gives CASSLTGSGANVLTF.

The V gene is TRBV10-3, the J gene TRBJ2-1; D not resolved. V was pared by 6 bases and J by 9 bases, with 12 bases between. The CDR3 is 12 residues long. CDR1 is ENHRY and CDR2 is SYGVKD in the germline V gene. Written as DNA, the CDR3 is TGTGCCATCAGACCAAGGAGTGGTGAGCAGTTCTTC. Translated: CAIRPRSGEQFF.

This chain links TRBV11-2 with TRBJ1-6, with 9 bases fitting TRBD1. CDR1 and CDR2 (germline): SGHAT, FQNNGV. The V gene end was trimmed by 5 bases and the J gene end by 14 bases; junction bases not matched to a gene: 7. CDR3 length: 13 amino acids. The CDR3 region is CASSPGQGRTLHF. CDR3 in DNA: TGTGCCAGCAGCCCGGGACAGGGAAGAACCCTCCACTTT.